The 29 T cell receptor beta chains below all came from one sample that was sequenced in a study of blood T cell repertoires in COVID-19 (dated by TCRdb to the early 2020s). The library was made by the immunoSEQ multiplex PCR assay. The clones in this table, taken by TCRdb from immuneACCESS, are in-frame only. Not every clone is retained; where verified, under half of the shortfall comes from an unresolved V gene, and the cause of the rest is unknown. In this sample the table shows roughly 90,000 clones, approximately 80% of which occur a single time. The ten largest make up approximately 10% of the sample. The sample taken for sequencing was peripheral blood. The receptor set was obtained from a woman between 70 and 85 years old with acute or convalescent COVID-19.

This clone was seen only a few times. The chain uses TRBV5-1 and TRBJ1-5; 7 bases line up with TRBD1. The CDR3 totals 16 residues. Germline V gives CDR1 SGHRS, CDR2 YFSETQ. With V trimmed by 0 bases and J by 5 bases, 8 bases remained unmatched. CDR3 nucleotides: TGCGCCAGCAGCTTGGGATCGGACAGGAGGTATCAGCCCCAGCATTTT. Its translation is CASSLGSDRRYQPQHF.

The chain is built from TRBV30 and TRBJ1-4; the match to TRBD1 covers 8 bases. Germline V lookup: CDR1 GTSNPN, CDR2 SVGIG (reference sequence). This CDR3 is 15 amino acids long. V lost 4 bases to trimming and J lost 6 bases; unmatched junction nucleotides: 10. The CDR3 loop reads CAWNQGAGFYEKLFF. The CDR3 region has the DNA TGTGCCTGGAACCAGGGGGCGGGTTTTTATGAAAAACTGTTTTTT.

The V call is TRBV6-1, the J call TRBJ1-2; D uncertain. Germline CDR1 and CDR2: MNHNS and SASEGT. This CDR3 spans 15 amino acids. The V and J ends lost 2 bases and 0 bases respectively, with 10 bases between them. The chain's CDR3 is CASSEMRASNYGYTF. The CDR3 nucleotides read TGTGCCAGCAGTGAAATGCGGGCCTCTAACTATGGCTACACCTTC.

V and J are TRBV19 and TRBJ1-2; tentatively, D is TRBD1 (6 bases). Germline loops: CDR1 LNHDA, CDR2 SQIVND (reference sequence). The CDR3 covers 14 residues. V lost 5 bases to trimming and J lost 5 bases, with 15 bases between them. This chain's CDR3 is CASSPGMTGYGYTF. The CDR3 bases are TGTGCCAGTAGTCCGGGGATGACAGGATATGGCTACACCTTC.

This chain joins TRBV27 and TRBJ2-1; TRBD2 matches at 13 bases. The germline CDR1 and CDR2 sequences are MNHEY and SMNVEV (reference sequence). This CDR3 comprises 15 residues. After removal of 6 bases from V and 3 bases from J, the junction contained 2 bases not matched to a gene. The CDR3 here is CASRRTSGGYNEQFF. In nucleotides, the CDR3 is TGTGCCAGCAGACGGACTAGCGGGGGCTACAATGAGCAGTTCTTC.

The chain combines TRBV7-2 with TRBJ2-2; 8 bases map to TRBD1. CDR1 and CDR2 from the germline V gene are SGHTA and FQGNSA. J lost 2 bases, V lost 5 bases, and 10 bases had no gene match. CDR3 length equals 17 residues. This CDR3 is CASSTRGQGANTGELFF. The CDR3 nucleotides read TGTGCCAGCAGCACTAGGGGGCAGGGGGCCAACACCGGGGAGCTGTTTTTT.

This clone was observed a handful of times. The chain has TRBV10-3 and TRBJ1-1, with 7 bases fitting TRBD1. The CDR3 has 13 residues. The V gene end was trimmed by 7 bases and the J gene end by 2 bases; junction bases not matched to a gene: 4. Germline V gives CDR1 ENHRY, CDR2 SYGVKD. The CDR3 region has the DNA TGTGCCATCAAGACAGGGAGAAACACTGAAGCTTTCTTT. This translates into CAIKTGRNTEAFF.

This chain links TRBV3-1 (or the pseudogene TRBV3-2) with TRBJ1-1; D is perhaps TRBD1 (6 bases). Looked up from germline, CDR1 is LGHDT and CDR2 is YNNKEL (reference sequence). This CDR3 is 15 amino acids long. The V end was cut by 4 bases, the J end by 0 bases, with 12 bases between. The CDR3 loop is CASSRTVGLNTEAFF. In DNA, the CDR3 is TGTGCCAGCAGCCGGACAGTAGGTCTGAACACTGAAGCTTTCTTT.

The J gene is TRBJ1-5, the V gene TRBV12-3 or TRBV12-4, with 8 bases matching TRBD1. The CDR3 is 13 amino acids. The J segment lost 6 bases and the V segment lost 9 bases, leaving 7 bases of the junction unmatched. CDR3 residues: CASLQGAGQPQHF. The CDR3 region has the DNA TGTGCCAGTCTGCAGGGGGCGGGTCAGCCCCAGCATTTT.

This clone occurred a few times. The V gene is TRBV7-9, the J gene TRBJ2-1, with TRBD2 identical over 7 bases. The germline V gene has CDR1 SEHNR and CDR2 FQNEAQ (reference sequence). CDR3 length: 13 amino acids. V dropped 5 bases and J dropped 8; count of bases not matched to a gene: 6. CDR3 protein: CASSETSVHEQFF. The CDR3 DNA reads as TGTGCCAGCAGCGAAACTAGCGTTCATGAGCAGTTCTTC. Supplemented by reference TRBV7-9 and TRBJ2-1, the full variable domain reads DTGVSQNPRHKITKRGQNVTFRCDPISEHNRLYWYRQTLGQGPEFLTYFQNEAQLEKSRLLSDRFSAERPKGSFSTLEIQRTEQGDSAMYLCASSETSVHEQFFGPGTRLTVL.

By share of the sample, this clone is medium-sized. The V gene is TRBV14, the J gene TRBJ1-1; the match to TRBD1 covers 8 bases. Per the germline V gene, CDR1 is SGHDN and CDR2 is FVKESK. Trimming at V came to 4 bases and at J to 7 bases, leaving 2 bases not matched to a gene. The CDR3 has 12 residues. CDR3 residues: CASSLDRVEAFF. CDR3 sequence (DNA): TGTGCCAGCAGCCTGGACAGGGTTGAAGCTTTCTTT.

The chain employs TRBV4-2 and TRBJ2-3; D is possibly TRBD2 (6 bases). V lost 0 bases to trimming and J lost 2 bases, with 15 bases between them. This CDR3 region has 17 residues. Looked up from germline, CDR1 is LGHNA and CDR2 is YNFKEQ. DNA of the CDR3: TGTGCCAGCAGCCAAGATGCTACTAGCAGATCCACAGATACGCAGTATTTT. This sequence encodes CASSQDATSRSTDTQYF.

This chain joins TRBV6-5 and TRBJ2-7; 7 positions agree with TRBD1. V trimming: 6 bases; J trimming: 2 bases; junction bases outside the gene matches: 7. This CDR3 is 14 amino acids long. In germline, CDR1 is MNHEY, CDR2 SVGAGI. The CDR3 region has the DNA TGTGCCAGCAGCCGACAGGGTGGGGCCTACGAGCAGTACTTC. It codes for CASSRQGGAYEQYF.

The chain combines TRBV6-1 with TRBJ2-1, with D maybe TRBD2 (6 bases). Germline CDR1 and CDR2: MNHNS and SASEGT. V dropped 2 bases and J dropped 6 bases, with 8 bases sitting between them. This CDR3 is 13 amino acids long. In DNA, the CDR3 is TGTGCCAGCAGTGAAAGGGGAGGCAATGAGCAGTTCTTC. Translation gives CASSERGGNEQFF.

This clone was seen only a few times. The chain recombines TRBV11-2 with TRBJ1-4, with D perhaps TRBD1 (5 bases). The CDR3 length is 13 residues. V lost 3 bases and J lost 8, with 10 bases in between. CDR1 SGHAT and CDR2 FQNNGV come from the germline V gene. The CDR3 DNA reads TGTGCCAGCAGCTTCTGGGGGGGGGAAAAACTGTTTTTT. Protein product: CASSFWGGEKLFF.

V usage is TRBV5-1 and J usage is TRBJ1-5, with TRBD1 matching over 10 bases. Germline V gene data show CDR1 as SGHRS and CDR2 as YFSETQ. This CDR3 comprises 16 residues. The junction had 11 bases not matched to a gene; V was cut back by 1 base and J by 10 bases. CDR3 amino acids: CASSLIPGTGEYPQHF. CDR3 DNA: TGCGCCAGCAGCTTGATCCCCGGGACAGGGGAGTATCCCCAGCATTTT.

The V gene is TRBV12-3 or TRBV12-4, the J gene TRBJ1-1; D is possibly TRBD1 (5 bases). The CDR3 extends over 12 amino acids. Trimming removed 6 bases at V and 4 bases at J, with 9 bases between. CDR3 amino acids: CASRPGITEAFF. The CDR3 nucleotides read TGTGCCAGCAGGCCAGGGATCACTGAAGCTTTCTTT.

This clone was seen only a few times. The chain combines TRBV5-1 with TRBJ2-6; TRBD1 matches at 10 bases. CDR3 size: 19 residues. Trimming at V came to 4 bases and at J to 2 bases, leaving 12 bases not matched to a gene. Germline CDR1 SGHRS, CDR2 YFSETQ. CDR3 residues: CASSNWRSGTGAGANVLTF. The CDR3 DNA reads TGCGCCAGCAGCAATTGGCGTTCCGGGACAGGGGCTGGGGCCAACGTCCTGACTTTC.

This clone was observed a handful of times. This chain uses TRBV30 with TRBJ1-4; no reliable D call. Germline V gives CDR1 GTSNPN, CDR2 SVGIG (reference sequence). The CDR3 consists of 13 residues. The V end was cut by 0 bases, the J end by 4 bases, with 6 bases between. CDR3 sequence: CAWSVEGNEKLFF. In DNA, the CDR3 is TGTGCCTGGAGTGTAGAGGGTAATGAAAAACTGTTTTTT.

The V and J genes are TRBV19 and TRBJ2-1; possible D gene TRBD2, 6 bases. This CDR3 comprises 16 residues. Germline values: CDR1 LNHDA, CDR2 SQIVND (reference sequence). V shed 2 bases and J shed 5 bases, with 16 bases lying between them. CDR3 nucleotides: TGTGCCAGTAGTATACCCGGCGGTAGCGGCCACAATGAGCAGTTCTTC. Translation gives CASSIPGGSGHNEQFF.

The chain recombines TRBV12-3 or TRBV12-4 with TRBJ2-4; 7 bases map to TRBD2. Trimming removed 5 bases from V and 3 bases from J; junction bases left unmatched: 1. The CDR3 has 13 residues. The CDR3 loop is CASSRDYKNIQYF. The CDR3, as DNA: TGTGCCAGCAGTCGGGACTACAAAAACATTCAGTACTTC.

The chain couples TRBV5-8 to TRBJ2-3, with 8 positions matching TRBD1. Per the germline V gene, CDR1 is SGHTS and CDR2 is YDEGEE. The length of the CDR3 is 14 residues. The V segment lost 6 bases and the J segment 1 base; nucleotides outside the gene matches: 4. The CDR3 sequence is CASTTDRGTDTQYF. In DNA form, the CDR3 reads TGTGCCAGCACCACGGACAGGGGCACAGATACGCAGTATTTT.

This chain links TRBV4-3 with TRBJ1-2, with D possibly matching TRBD1 (5 bases). The germline V gene encodes CDR1 LGHNA and CDR2 YSLEER. Trimming removed 0 bases at V and 4 bases at J, with 9 bases between. There are 14 residues in the CDR3. CDR3: CASSQELTVYGYTF. DNA of the CDR3: TGCGCCAGCAGCCAAGAATTGACAGTCTATGGCTACACCTTC.

This clone was seen once. The chain links TRBV7-2 to TRBJ1-6; possible D gene TRBD1, 6 bases. CDR3 length equals 16 residues. Trimming pared 1 base from V and 7 bases from J, leaving 14 bases between. Germline V lookup: CDR1 SGHTA, CDR2 FQGNSA. CDR3 sequence reads: CASSLDRVGLNSPLHF. The CDR3 nucleotides are TGTGCCAGCAGCTTAGACAGGGTCGGCTTGAATTCACCCCTCCACTTT.

J is TRBJ1-5 and V is TRBV6-5, with D tentatively TRBD1 (6 bases). This CDR3 has 12 amino acids. CDR1 is MNHEY, CDR2 SVGAGI, per germline. V was shortened by 5 bases and J by 5 bases, with 7 bases between the two germline ends. Here the CDR3 reads CASSKGDQPQHF. The CDR3 coding sequence is TGTGCCAGCAGTAAGGGGGATCAGCCCCAGCATTTT.

This clone was observed a few times. The rearrangement uses TRBV5-8 and TRBJ1-2, with 7 bases that match TRBD1. CDR3 size: 14 residues. After removal of 3 bases from V and 1 base from J, the junction contained 3 bases not matched to a gene. Germline values: CDR1 SGHTS, CDR2 YDEGEE. CDR3 bases: TGTGCCAGCAGCTCACAGGGGATTAACTATGGCTACACCTTC. This codes for CASSSQGINYGYTF.

The rearrangement links TRBV21-1 to TRBJ1-4; TRBD1 was called by the table and not checked on the DNA. TRBV21-1 is assigned pseudogene status. This CDR3 is 14 amino acids long. This CDR3 is CASTRDRGPEKLFF. The CDR3 nucleotides read TGTGCCAGCACCCGGGACAGGGGGCCTGAAAAACTGTTTTTT.

The rearrangement joins TRBV27 to TRBJ2-3; 9 nucleotides match TRBD1. The CDR3 length is 16 residues. V was pared by 5 bases and J by 1 base, with 7 bases of the junction left unmatched. CDR1 is MNHEY and CDR2 is SMNVEV in the germline V gene (reference sequence). CDR3: CASSLRRTGGTDTQYF. CDR3 in DNA: TGTGCCAGCAGTCTAAGACGGACAGGGGGCACAGATACGCAGTATTTT.

The V and J genes are TRBV9 and TRBJ1-2; D not certain. Germline V gene sequence: CDR1 SGDLS, CDR2 YYNGEE. The CDR3 extends over 14 amino acids. Trimming stripped 4 bases from V and 1 base from J, with 11 bases between. The chain's CDR3 is CASSTPGINYGYTF. CDR3 DNA: TGTGCCAGCAGCACTCCCGGTATTAACTATGGCTACACCTTC.